This T cell receptor beta chain originates from a study of regulatory T cells in long-lasting Graves disease. The overall study: Patients newly diagnosed with Graves' had been on antithyroid drugs for under 3 months.

This clonotype was observed at least ten times. Researchers made TCR beta libraries by using iRepertoire HTBI primers and running Arm-PCR on CDR3 regions. A single record per CDR3 protein comes from TCRdb applying MiXCR to the multiplex PCR reads. The sample consists of roughly 420,000 distinct CDR3 sequences, around 15% of them appearing once. Indicated time point: newly diagnosed GD, antithyroid drugs for less than 3 months. Following extraction of RNA from PBMCs, that RNA was used to make the TCR library. CDR3 size: 17 residues. With 0 bases clipped from V and 4 bases from J, the junction kept 11 bases outside the gene matches. The V gene's germline CDR1 is SGHRS and CDR2 YFSETQ. This same sample was also part of a study on T cells in Graves' hyperthyroidism and ophthalmopathy. Per that paper: In the blood, most expanded thyroid clonotypes above 0.001 appeared as well.

This chain joins TRBV5-1 and TRBJ2-7; 9 bases match TRBD1. The material sequenced was peripheral blood mononuclear cells (PBMCs), taken at new diagnosis, from a patient treated with antithyroid drugs. The receptor comes from a woman in her forties or fifties with Graves disease. CDR3 sequence: CASSLEPNRGRPYEQYF. DNA for the CDR3: TGCGCCAGCAGCTTGGAGCCTAACAGGGGGCGCCCGTACGAGCAGTACTTC. Full variable domain (remainder filled in from reference TRBV5-1 and TRBJ2-7): KAGVTQTPRYLIKTRGQQVTLSCSPISGHRSVSWYQQTPGQGLQFLFEYFSETQRNKGNFPGRFSGRQFSNSRSEMNVSTLELGDSALYLCASSLEPNRGRPYEQYFGPGTRLTVT.